The source of this T cell receptor beta chain is a study of blood T cell repertoires in COVID-19. This clone occurred once. Unmatched junction bases numbered 12, after V lost 3 bases and J lost 0 bases. Germline V gene sequence: CDR1 SGHRS, CDR2 YFSETQ. This CDR3 spans 18 amino acids. Original methodology: Estimation of nucleated cell counts relied on the amplification of reference gene primers. Data came from immunoSEQ multiplex PCR; TCRdb stores just in-frame clones and leaves some out. The D gene and trimming were derived from the DNA, and the V and J assignments and clone size from that table. The sample carries under 130,000 clones, about 88% recorded once.

The chain carries TRBV5-1 and TRBJ2-1; 7 bases match TRBD2. Sample: peripheral blood. The receptor was isolated from a human donor in a cohort sampled during active COVID-19. This CDR3 is CASSSSLTGLLSYNEQFF. The CDR3 bases are TGCGCCAGCAGCTCGAGTCTGACGGGACTACTCTCCTACAATGAGCAGTTCTTC.